These T cell receptor beta chains were read from a single sample in a study of blood T cell repertoires in COVID-19. TCRdb's table, derived via immunoSEQ multiplex PCR, lists solely in-frame clones and lacks some. In the table there are about 380,000 clones, around 87% of which are singletons. The sequenced sample consisted of PBMCs or T cells enriched from blood (not recorded which). These receptors were obtained from a man aged 30 to 45 who had recovered from COVID-19. CDR3s include the opening cysteine and the closing phenylalanine or tryptophan. D genes are given only for firm matches. For some rows the clone size is stated as once, few or many, or as a class when expanded; others skip it.

D: NA
size: few
V: TRBV10-3
J: TRBJ1-5
DNA: TGTGCCATCAGTGAGTCCCGGCAGGGCGCCATCTATAGCAATCAGCCCCAGCATTTT
CDR3: CAISESRQGAIYSNQPQHF

D: NA
size: NA
V: TRBV4-2
J: TRBJ1-6
DNA: TGTGCCAGCAGCCAAGATCTCGCGGGGAGTTCACCCCTCCACTTT
CDR3: CASSQDLAGSSPLHF

D: NA
size: NA
V: TRBV23-1
J: TRBJ1-5
DNA: TGCGCCAGCATCCAAGGGAATCCAGGGGAACATCATCAGCCCCAGCATTTT
CDR3: CASIQGNPGEHHQPQHF

D: TRBD1
size: NA
V: TRBV20-1
J: TRBJ1-5
DNA: TGCAGTGCTAGTGGGGGGGAGACAGGGAATCAGCCCCAGCATTTT
CDR3: CSASGGETGNQPQHF

D: TRBD1
size: NA
V: TRBV14
J: TRBJ1-2
DNA: TGTGCCAGCAGCCGCGGACAGGGGCCGTCTAACTATGGCTACACCTTC
CDR3: CASSRGQGPSNYGYTF

D: TRBD1
size: few
V: TRBV6-5
J: TRBJ2-7
DNA: TGTGCCAGCAGTTACAGGAGGACAGGGTCCTACGAGCAGTACTTC
CDR3: CASSYRRTGSYEQYF

D: NA
size: NA
V: TRBV5-4
J: TRBJ1-5
DNA: TGTGCCAGCAGCTTGGCAGGCGTGGGTCAGCCCCAGCATTTT
CDR3: CASSLAGVGQPQHF

D: NA
size: NA
V: TRBV5-8
J: TRBJ2-2
DNA: TGTGCCAGCAGCATACCGGGACTGACCGGGGAGCTGTTTTTT
CDR3: CASSIPGLTGELFF

D: NA
size: NA
V: TRBV9
J: TRBJ1-5
DNA: TGTGCCAGCAGCGTATCCGGGTGGAGCAATCAGCCCCAGCATTTT
CDR3: CASSVSGWSNQPQHF

D: NA
size: once
V: TRBV2
J: TRBJ1-3
DNA: TGTGCCAGCACCGACAGTCCTGGAAACACCATATATTTT
CDR3: CASTDSPGNTIYF

D: TRBD1
size: NA
V: TRBV7-2
J: TRBJ1-2
DNA: TGTGCCAGCAGCCCTCGAATCCCCGGGACAGAAGGCTACACCTTC
CDR3: CASSPRIPGTEGYTF

D: NA
size: NA
V: TRBV6-5
J: TRBJ1-2
DNA: TGTGCCAGCAGGGGAGGGGTGAACTATGGCTACACCTTC
CDR3: CASRGGVNYGYTF

D: NA
size: NA
V: TRBV19
J: TRBJ1-1
DNA: TGTGCCAGTAGCACCCCGGGGAACACTGAAGCTTTCTTT
CDR3: CASSTPGNTEAFF

D: TRBD1
size: NA
V: TRBV11-2
J: TRBJ1-6
DNA: TGTGCCAGCAGCTTAGTTTGGACAGGGGATCCACCCCTCCACTTT
CDR3: CASSLVWTGDPPLHF

D: NA
size: NA
V: TRBV2
J: TRBJ2-1
DNA: TGTGCCAGCTTCCCGGGACGGGGGTTCAATGAGCAGTTCTTC
CDR3: CASFPGRGFNEQFF

D: NA
size: NA
V: TRBV20-1
J: TRBJ2-4
DNA: TGCAGTGCTCAGGAAAATGGACAGTACTTC
CDR3: CSAQENGQYF

D: NA
size: few
V: TRBV11-2
J: TRBJ1-2
DNA: TGTGCCAGCAGCTTAGTGACAGCGGGAGGGGGCTACACCTTC
CDR3: CASSLVTAGGGYTF

D: NA
size: once
V: TRBV6-2/TRBV6-3
J: TRBJ1-2
DNA: TGTGCCAGCAGTTTGAGTTCTAACTATGGCTACACCTTC
CDR3: CASSLSSNYGYTF

D: TRBD1
size: NA
V: TRBV11-2
J: TRBJ2-7
DNA: TGTGCCAGCAGCCAGGGACAGTTCTACGAGCAGTACTTC
CDR3: CASSQGQFYEQYF

D: TRBD1
size: NA
V: TRBV18
J: TRBJ1-4
DNA: TGTGCCAGCTCACGACGACAGGGAGAGAATGAAAAACTGTTTTTT
CDR3: CASSRRQGENEKLFF

D: TRBD1
size: few
V: TRBV7-9
J: TRBJ2-1
DNA: TGTGCCAGCAGCCGGGACAGCAATGAGCAGTTCTTC
CDR3: CASSRDSNEQFF

D: TRBD1
size: NA
V: TRBV6-5
J: TRBJ1-5
DNA: TGTGCCTCAAAGGCGGGGACAGGACATCAGCCCCAGCATTTT
CDR3: CASKAGTGHQPQHF

D: NA
size: few
V: TRBV7-8
J: TRBJ1-1
DNA: TGTGCCAGCAGCTTAGTCTCCGTTTTTAACACTGAAGCTTTCTTT
CDR3: CASSLVSVFNTEAFF

D: NA
size: NA
V: TRBV5-1
J: TRBJ2-2
DNA: TGCGCCAGCAGCCCAGAGAACACCGGGGAGCTGTTTTTT
CDR3: CASSPENTGELFF

D: TRBD1
size: once
V: TRBV13
J: TRBJ1-2
DNA: TGTGCCAGCAGCATTGGGACAGGGGGAACGGGTGGCTACACCTTC
CDR3: CASSIGTGGTGGYTF

D: NA
size: NA
V: TRBV5-8
J: TRBJ2-7
DNA: TGTGCCAGCAGCTTGGCTCCGGGTATCTCCTACGAGCAGTACTTC
CDR3: CASSLAPGISYEQYF

D: TRBD2
size: NA
V: TRBV4-2
J: TRBJ2-3
DNA: TGTGCCAGCAGCCAAGAAAGAACTAGCGTAGGCACAGATACGCAGTATTTT
CDR3: CASSQERTSVGTDTQYF

D: NA
size: NA
V: TRBV11-2
J: TRBJ1-4
DNA: TGTGCCAGCAGCCCCCAAACGGGTAGGGGTGAAAAACTGTTTTTT
CDR3: CASSPQTGRGEKLFF

D: TRBD2
size: NA
V: TRBV3-1/TRBV3-2
J: TRBJ2-3
DNA: TGTGCCAGCAGCCGAAAGCGGGGGGGCCGAAATACGCAGTATTTT
CDR3: CASSRKRGGRNTQYF

D: TRBD1
size: NA
V: TRBV14
J: TRBJ1-2
DNA: TGTGCCAGCAGCCAACTCGCTGGACAGGGGGATGGCTACACCTTC
CDR3: CASSQLAGQGDGYTF

D: NA
size: NA
V: TRBV9
J: TRBJ1-6
DNA: TGTGCCAGCAGCGTAGCGGGGGGGACCGGGGCCGGCGGACCCCTCTCCTATAATTCACCCCTCCACTTT
CDR3: CASSVAGGTGAGGPLSYNSPLHF

D: NA
size: NA
V: TRBV5-6
J: TRBJ2-1
DNA: TGTGCCAGCAGCTTTAAAGGACAAGCTTTATACAATGAGCAGTTCTTC
CDR3: CASSFKGQALYNEQFF

D: TRBD2
size: NA
V: TRBV10-3
J: TRBJ2-3
DNA: TGTGCCATCTCTACTAGCGGCAGCACAGATACGCAGTATTTT
CDR3: CAISTSGSTDTQYF

D: TRBD1
size: NA
V: TRBV11-3
J: TRBJ2-4
DNA: TGTGCCAGCAGCTTAGGACAGGGAGACATTCAGTACTTC
CDR3: CASSLGQGDIQYF

D: NA
size: NA
V: TRBV5-1
J: TRBJ2-7
DNA: TGCGCCAGCAGCTTGGGGACAGACCCCTACGAGCAGTACTTC
CDR3: CASSLGTDPYEQYF

D: NA
size: NA
V: TRBV7-2
J: TRBJ2-3
DNA: TGTGCCAGCAGTTTTCTTCCCGATTCGAGAGATACGCAGTATTTT
CDR3: CASSFLPDSRDTQYF

D: TRBD2
size: NA
V: TRBV6-2/TRBV6-3
J: TRBJ2-1
DNA: TGTGCCAGCAGTTTCCGACTAGCGGGGGGGCCTTCTGAGCAGTTCTTC
CDR3: CASSFRLAGGPSEQFF

D: NA
size: NA
V: TRBV3-1/TRBV3-2
J: TRBJ2-7
DNA: TGTGCCAGCAGCCAAGTATCCTACGAGCAGTACTTC
CDR3: CASSQVSYEQYF

D: NA
size: NA
V: TRBV10-2
J: TRBJ1-2
DNA: TGCGCCAGCAGTGAGTCGGCGGGTAGCTATGGCTACACCTTC
CDR3: CASSESAGSYGYTF

D: NA
size: NA
V: TRBV28
J: TRBJ1-2
DNA: TGTGCCAGCAGCTCAAACTCCTACAGGGATAGCTACACCTTC
CDR3: CASSSNSYRDSYTF

D: NA
size: NA
V: TRBV5-6
J: TRBJ1-5
DNA: TGTGCCAGCAGCTTAACAGGGCGGTTCGGCGATAATCAGCCCCAGCATTTT
CDR3: CASSLTGRFGDNQPQHF

D: NA
size: NA
V: TRBV6-5
J: TRBJ2-7
DNA: TGTGCCAGCGCCGAGTGGCGGAGTAGCTCCTACGAGCAGTACTTC
CDR3: CASAEWRSSSYEQYF